The 9 T cell receptor beta chains reported below all come from one sample, sequenced in a study of tumor-infiltrating lymphocytes in primary liver carcinoma. Researchers generated TCR beta cDNA from around 510 ng of total RNA, relying on a constant-region primer. Three nested multiplex PCR rounds of slightly modified ARM-PCR generated TCR beta libraries. Amplification in the first two PCR rounds was performed using TRBV1-TRBV30 forward primers and a C-beta reverse primer for approximately 10 cycles each. TCRdb analysed the multiplex PCR reads with MiXCR anew, one entry per CDR3 protein. Counted here are some 180,000 distinct CDR3 sequences, approximately 60% occurring once; the ten biggest clones make up about 70%. RNA isolated from unsorted whole blood supplied the blood RNA, with germline DNA also extracted. Sequencing used peripheral blood. These receptors all come from a man aged 35 to 55 with primary liver carcinoma and hepatitis B virus infection.

Regarding this clonotype: At one end the junction does not follow the germline gene, possibly because of a read error. V gene TRBV30 combines with J gene TRBJ2-7; 12 positions agree with TRBD2. Germline V gives CDR1 GTSNPN, CDR2 SVGIG (reference sequence). The CDR3 has 18 residues. This CDR3 reads CASSSLGTSGRISYEQYF. CDR3 bases: TGTGCCTCGAGTTCCCTAGGGACTAGCGGGCGTATCTCCTACGAGCAGTACTTC.

With regard to this clonotype: A much larger clone sits a single nucleotide away, making a read error possible. The rearrangement joins TRBV29-1 to TRBJ1-1; D is ambiguous. The germline gives CDR1 SQVTM, CDR2 ANQGSEA. This CDR3 has 11 residues. The CDR3 loop reads CRVPVNTEAFF. CDR3 nucleotides: TGCAGGGTGCCAGTGAACACTGAAGCTTTCTTT. Complete variable domain (other parts from reference TRBV29-1 and TRBJ1-1): SAVISQKPSRDICQRGTSLTIQCQVDSQVTMMFWYRQQPGQSLTLIATANQGSEATYESGFVIDKFPISRPNLTFSTLTVSNMSPEDSSIYLCRVPVNTEAFFGQGTRLTVV.

This chain joins TRBV6-5 and TRBJ2-5; 12 bases are shared with TRBD2. The CDR3 totals 17 residues. Germline V gene sequence: CDR1 MNHEY, CDR2 SVGAGI. V was pared by 4 bases and J by 4 bases, with 10 bases of the junction left unmatched. CDR3 DNA sequence: TGTGCCAGCAGTTCCTCGAGACTAGCGGGAGTTCGAGAGACCCAGTACTTC. Translation: CASSSSRLAGVRETQYF.

The genes are TRBV7-9 and TRBJ2-4; no clear D. The V gene's germline CDR1 is SEHNR and CDR2 FQNEAQ (reference sequence). Trimming cost V 0 bases and J 7 bases, with 4 bases left between them. CDR3 length: 12 amino acids. The CDR3 sequence: CASSLAFNIQYF. The CDR3 DNA reads as TGTGCCAGCAGCTTAGCGTTTAACATTCAGTACTTC.

A note on this clonotype: This may be a read error: a much more frequent sequence differs by one nucleotide. This chain uses TRBV11-2 with TRBJ2-2; D remains ambiguous. Germline CDR1 reads SGHAT; CDR2 reads FQNNGV. V dropped 2 bases and J dropped 1 base, with 8 bases sitting between them. CDR3 length equals 15 residues. For the CDR3, the DNA is TGTGCCAGCAGCTTATTCTGGAAGAACACCGGGGAGCTGTTTTTT. This translates into CASSLFWKNTGELFF.

The rearrangement links TRBV5-5 to TRBJ2-3; TRBD2 might be the D (7 bases). The germline V gene has CDR1 SGHKS and CDR2 YYEKEE (reference sequence). Trimming shortened V by 5 bases and J by 7 bases, and 14 bases separated the two germline ends. This CDR3 region has 13 residues. DNA of the CDR3: TGTGCCAGCAGGAGGGGGGGTCGGAATACGCAGTATTTT. Its protein is CASRRGGRNTQYF. The whole variable domain, remainder taken from reference TRBV5-5 and TRBJ2-3, is DAGVTQSPTHLIKTRGQQVTLRCSPISGHKSVSWYQQVLGQGPQFIFQYYEKEERGRGNFPDRFSARQFPNYSSELNVNALLLGDSALYLCASRRGGRNTQYFGPGTRLTVL.

This clonotype was found a few times. This may arise from a read error, as a much more abundant clone is one base away. The chain recombines TRBV29-1 with TRBJ2-3; tentatively, D is TRBD2 (5 bases). The CDR3 totals 14 residues. Germline V gene lookup returns CDR1 SQVTM and CDR2 ANQGSEA. The CDR3 is CSVDIGVSIDTQYF. DNA of the CDR3: TGCAGCGTTGATATCGGGGTTAGCATAGATACGCAGTATTTT.

The J gene is TRBJ2-5, the V gene TRBV18; D is undetermined. From germline, CDR1 is KGHSH and CDR2 LQKENI. The CDR3 is made up of 13 amino acids. Trimming left V 2 bases short and J 1 base short, with 5 bases between. The CDR3 loop is CASSPRFQETQYF. The DNA for the CDR3 is TGTGCCAGCTCACCAAGGTTCCAAGAGACCCAGTACTTC.

V gene TRBV29-1 combines with J gene TRBJ1-2; D not certain. The CDR3 spans 12 residues. The V gene lost 0 bases and the J gene lost 10 bases, with 12 bases spanning the gap. The germline gives CDR1 SQVTM, CDR2 ANQGSEA. For the CDR3, the DNA is TGCAGCGTTGAAGATCGGCAGGCCCCCTACACCTTC. Translated, it gives CSVEDRQAPYTF.